This T cell receptor (beta chain) is drawn from a study of T cells after posttransplantation cyclophosphamide. Comments on this clone: Its antigen is undetermined.

The naive gate required viable CD3+CD4+ or CD3+CD8+ cells with CCR7+CD45RA+CD45RO-CD95-CD27+CD28+ phenotype. Study conclusions and caveats: TRB clonality was highly associated with recipient CMV seropositivity and reactivation. Later post-transplant blood repertoires were often dominated by donor CD8+ memory clones.

The CDR3 runs to 11 residues. CDR1 and CDR2 from the germline V gene are SEHNR and FQNEAQ (reference sequence). Trimming shortened V by 5 bases and J by 3 bases, and 5 bases separated the two germline ends. The assay was immunoSEQ multiplex PCR, and TCRdb's table has in-frame clones only and misses some. Among 30,000 or so clones listed, around nine tenths were seen once. The J gene is TRBJ2-7, the V gene TRBV7-9, with no clear D. The sequenced material came from naive CD4+ T cells sorted from PBMCs. This sequence originates from a woman aged 55-70 years in good health, CMV-negative, and a related stem cell transplant donor. The CDR3 spells CASSRDYEQYF. As DNA, the CDR3 is TGTGCCAGCAGCCGCGACTACGAGCAGTACTTC.